These 22 T cell receptor beta chains were all obtained from the same sample, sequenced in a study of CD8 T cells in ankylosing spondylitis. TCRdb re-analysed the 5' RACE reads in MiXCR, keeping a single row per CDR3 protein. The sample holds about 150,000 distinct CDR3 sequences; around 42% are singletons and the top ten take over 12%. Material for sequencing was synovial fluid, either unsorted or a sorted T cell fraction (not recorded which). These receptors were taken from a male donor with ankylosing spondylitis.

This clonotype was counted between two and nine times. The rearrangement uses TRBV4-1 and TRBJ2-1; TRBD2 aligns across 9 bases. Trimming took 1 base from V and 10 from J; bases not matched to a gene: 11. The V gene's germline CDR1 is MGHRA and CDR2 YSYEKL. This CDR3 is 16 amino acids long. The CDR3 spells CASSQVWGLAGNEQFF. DNA for the CDR3: TGCGCCAGCAGCCAAGTGTGGGGGCTAGCGGGGAACGAGCAGTTCTTC.

In this sample, this clonotype turned up many times. The rearrangement uses TRBV6-2 or TRBV6-3 and TRBJ2-2; 8 bases align to TRBD1. The V gene end was trimmed by 2 bases and the J gene end by 4 bases; junction bases not matched to a gene: 6. Per the germline V gene, CDR1 is MNHEY and CDR2 is SVGEGT. The CDR3 is made up of 16 amino acids. In DNA, the CDR3 is TGTGCCAGCAGTTACCCCGACAGGGGCAGCACCGGGGAGCTGTTTTTT. It translates to CASSYPDRGSTGELFF.

This clonotype came up a few times. The chain links TRBV12-3 or TRBV12-4 to TRBJ1-1; D uncertain. The CDR3 has 14 amino acids. The ends were cut back, 3 bases at V and 1 base at J, with 9 bases in the middle. The CDR3 reads CASSFGGPNTEAFF. The CDR3 DNA sequence: TGTGCCAGCAGTTTTGGCGGACCGAACACTGAAGCTTTCTTT.

The rearrangement links TRBV18 to TRBJ1-3; D possibly corresponds to TRBD1 (6 bases). Germline V gene lookup returns CDR1 KGHSH and CDR2 LQKENI. Trimming took off 1 base at V and 2 bases at J, with 12 bases between the two ends. CDR3 length: 16 amino acids. This CDR3 reads CASSPHRVATGNTIYF. The CDR3 DNA reads TGTGCCAGCTCACCACACAGGGTTGCAACTGGAAACACCATATATTTT.

This clonotype was recorded a few times. The chain carries TRBV20-1 and TRBJ2-1, with a weak D call TRBD2 (6 bases). This CDR3 contains 15 residues. The ends were cut back, 5 bases at V and 2 bases at J, with 16 bases in the middle. The germline V gene encodes CDR1 DFQATT and CDR2 SNEGSKA (reference sequence). The CDR3 region is CSAGWAGSPYNEQFF. The CDR3 DNA reads as TGCAGTGCTGGGTGGGCGGGGTCCCCCTACAATGAGCAGTTCTTC.

Only a few counts were recorded for this clonotype. The genes are TRBV20-1 and TRBJ1-2; a weak D match, TRBD1 (6 bases). CDR1 is DFQATT, CDR2 SNEGSKA, per germline (reference sequence). V lost 1 base and J 5 bases, leaving 20 bases between the germline ends. CDR3 length equals 16 residues. DNA of the CDR3: TGCAGTGCTAGAGCCCAGGACAGAGACTTCAAATATGGCTACACCTTC. Encoded protein: CSARAQDRDFKYGYTF.

The gene calls are TRBV6-5 and TRBJ1-2; no clear D gene. The germline V gene encodes CDR1 MNHEY and CDR2 SVGAGI. The CDR3 covers 13 residues. V shed 2 bases and J shed 6 bases, with 10 bases lying between them. As DNA, the CDR3 is TGTGCCAGCAGTTACACCCGGTCCGATGGCTACACCTTC. Its translation: CASSYTRSDGYTF.

The gene calls are TRBV29-1 and TRBJ2-2; TRBD1 agrees at 10 bases. The CDR3 runs to 14 residues. The J segment lost 7 bases and the V segment lost 3 bases, leaving 5 bases of the junction unmatched. CDR1 is SQVTM and CDR2 is ANQGSEA in the germline V gene. This chain's CDR3 is CSVEQDRGFGELFF. In nucleotides, the CDR3 is TGCAGCGTTGAGCAGGACAGGGGGTTCGGGGAGCTGTTTTTT.

This clonotype was found a few times. The chain is built from TRBV10-2 and TRBJ2-1, with 9 bases fitting TRBD2. CDR3 size: 15 residues. The germline CDR1 and CDR2 sequences are WSHSY and SAAADI. The V gene end was trimmed by 4 bases and the J gene end by 10 bases; junction bases not matched to a gene: 11. The CDR3 loop is CASSVEAGGPFEQFF. The CDR3 DNA reads TGCGCCAGCAGTGTTGAAGCGGGGGGCCCCTTCGAGCAGTTCTTC.

This chain links TRBV5-6 with TRBJ1-2; D not resolved. Deletions cut 0 bases from V and 5 bases from J, with 8 bases between. CDR1 and CDR2 (germline): SGHDT, YYEEEE. The CDR3 is 13 residues long. CDR3 region: CASSLGSAYGYTF. The CDR3 DNA follows: TGTGCCAGCAGCTTGGGGTCAGCGTATGGCTACACCTTC.

This chain connects TRBV12-3 or TRBV12-4 to TRBJ2-1; possible D gene TRBD2, 6 bases. Trimming pared 8 bases from V and 4 bases from J, leaving 18 bases between. The CDR3 is 15 amino acids. In DNA, the CDR3 is TGTGCCAGCGCGCGGGACTGGGAACGTTACAATGAGCAGTTCTTC. Protein: CASARDWERYNEQFF.

The V gene is TRBV11-1, the J gene TRBJ2-3; 15 bases match TRBD2. The V gene's germline CDR1 is SGHAT and CDR2 FQDESV (reference sequence). V lost 2 bases to trimming and J lost 1 base; unmatched junction nucleotides: 10. This CDR3 is 20 amino acids long. The CDR3 is CASSLNAGLAGGPGTDTQYF. CDR3 in DNA: TGTGCCAGCAGCTTAAATGCCGGACTAGCGGGGGGGCCCGGCACAGATACGCAGTATTTT. Variable domain in full (rest from reference TRBV11-1 and TRBJ2-3): EAEVAQSPRYKITEKSQAVAFWCDPISGHATLYWYRQILGQGPELLVQFQDESVVDDSQLPKDRFSAERLKGVDSTLKIQPAELGDSAMYLCASSLNAGLAGGPGTDTQYFGPGTRLTVL.

The CDR3 sequence is CASPPGERSTDTQYF. DNA for the CDR3: TGTGCCAGCCCACCGGGGGAGCGGAGCACAGATACGCAGTATTTT. This sequence joins TRBV5-8 and TRBJ2-3, with D possibly being TRBD2 (6 bases). CDR3 length: 15 residues. V was trimmed by 7 bases and J by 0 bases, leaving 15 bases between them. CDR1 and CDR2 from the germline V gene are SGHTS and YDEGEE.

The table lists this clonotype with a few counts. The genes are TRBV4-1 and TRBJ1-4, with 7 bases aligning to TRBD1. The junction had 6 bases not matched to a gene; V was cut back by 3 bases and J by 8 bases. Germline loops: CDR1 MGHRA, CDR2 YSYEKL. This CDR3 has 14 amino acids. CDR3 in DNA: TGCGCCAGCAGCCATCCTACAGGGGTGGAAAAACTGTTTTTT. This sequence encodes CASSHPTGVEKLFF.

The J gene is TRBJ2-1, the V gene TRBV10-3; D remains unclear. This CDR3 region has 13 residues. Trimming removed 5 bases from V and 7 bases from J, with 12 bases in between. The V gene's germline CDR1 is ENHRY and CDR2 SYGVKD. The CDR3 DNA follows: TGTGCCATCAGTCGGCGGAACTTGAATGAGCAGTTCTTC. Its translation: CAISRRNLNEQFF.

The V and J genes are TRBV20-1 and TRBJ2-5; tentatively, D is TRBD1 or TRBD2 (5 bases each). The V end lost 6 bases, the J end lost 4 bases, and 21 bases lay between the germline ends. The germline V gene has CDR1 DFQATT and CDR2 SNEGSKA (reference sequence). The CDR3 totals 15 residues. The CDR3 is CSAVEGARLAETQYF. CDR3 nucleotide sequence: TGCAGTGCCGTAGAAGGGGCGCGGCTAGCAGAGACCCAGTACTTC.

This clonotype showed up just a few times. This sequence joins TRBV20-1 and TRBJ1-5; 7 bases are shared with TRBD1. J lost 4 bases, V lost 0 bases, and 3 bases had no gene match. This CDR3 has 14 residues. Germline assignment: CDR1 DFQATT and CDR2 SNEGSKA (reference sequence). The CDR3: CSAREVRGNQPQHF. CDR3 coding DNA: TGCAGTGCTAGAGAAGTCAGGGGGAATCAGCCCCAGCATTTT.

This chain joins TRBV10-3 and TRBJ2-3; 12 bases fit TRBD2. Germline V gene sequence: CDR1 ENHRY, CDR2 SYGVKD. J gave up 2 bases and V 0 bases, and 6 bases lay outside the gene matches. The CDR3 spans 18 residues. CDR3 in DNA: TGTGCCATCAGTGAGTCGGTGACTAGCGGGGGACTCACAGATACGCAGTATTTT. As protein: CAISESVTSGGLTDTQYF.

The gene calls are TRBV20-1 and TRBJ2-3; no clear D. Looked up from germline, CDR1 is DFQATT and CDR2 is SNEGSKA (reference sequence). Trimming removed 2 bases from V and 7 bases from J, with 25 bases in between. This CDR3 comprises 17 residues. The CDR3, as DNA: TGCAGTGCTAGAAATCACGAGCCAGCTTCTTTTTCGAATACGCAGTATTTT. Its protein is CSARNHEPASFSNTQYF.

The V gene is TRBV6-1, the J gene TRBJ2-1; the match to TRBD1 covers 7 bases. CDR3 length equals 15 residues. Germline CDR1 MNHNS, CDR2 SASEGT. Trimming took 6 bases from V and 1 from J; bases not matched to a gene: 6. The CDR3 loop is CASRPTGNSYNEQFF. The CDR3 DNA sequence: TGTGCCAGCAGGCCGACAGGGAATTCCTACAATGAGCAGTTCTTC.

This clonotype was counted between two and nine times. The chain is built from TRBV30 and TRBJ2-1; 7 positions agree with TRBD2. J was trimmed by 8 bases and V by 2 bases; bases with no gene match: 9. Germline V gene sequence: CDR1 GTSNPN, CDR2 SVGIG (reference sequence). CDR3 size: 14 residues. CDR3 residues: CAWSRGSGVDEQFF. CDR3 DNA sequence: TGTGCCTGGAGTCGCGGGAGTGGGGTCGATGAGCAGTTCTTC.

V usage is TRBV7-2 and J usage is TRBJ1-1, with TRBD1 matching over 10 bases. Germline CDR1 SGHTA, CDR2 FQGNSA. After removal of 7 bases from V and 3 bases from J, the junction contained 8 bases not matched to a gene. This CDR3 is built from 15 residues. CDR3: CASTPGGTGDTEAFF. The CDR3 region has the DNA TGTGCCAGCACCCCGGGCGGGACAGGGGACACTGAAGCTTTCTTT.